The 5 T cell receptor beta chains given below trace back to one sample, sequenced in a study of blood T cell repertoires in COVID-19. The protocol was immunoSEQ multiplex PCR, while the TCRdb copy is restricted to in-frame clones and leaves out a portion. The sample consists of 140,000 or so clones, approximately 88% of them appearing once. The sequenced sample was peripheral blood. The source of these receptors is a woman in her 50s with acute or convalescent COVID-19.

The chain is built from TRBV6-5 and TRBJ1-4, with 11 bases matching TRBD1. This CDR3 spans 14 amino acids. Trimming at V came to 7 bases and at J to 7 bases, leaving 5 bases not matched to a gene. In germline, CDR1 is MNHEY, CDR2 SVGAGI. CDR3 in amino acids: CASNLDRGREKLFF. CDR3 coding DNA: TGTGCCAGCAATTTGGACAGGGGGCGTGAAAAACTGTTTTTT.

The chain links TRBV5-4 to TRBJ2-3; D perhaps matches TRBD2 (7 bases). V was clipped by 6 bases and J by 6 bases, with 14 bases between them. Germline V lookup: CDR1 SGHNT, CDR2 YYREEE (reference sequence). CDR3 length equals 13 residues. For the CDR3, the DNA is TGTGCCAGCAAAGGGGGAGGGTGGGATACGCAGTATTTT. This encodes CASKGGGWDTQYF.

This clone was found a few times. CDR3 sequence reads: CASSLAGVNQPQHF. The CDR3 DNA is TGTGCCAGCAGCCTTGCGGGAGTCAATCAGCCCCAGCATTTT. The chain carries TRBV6-5 and TRBJ1-5; D gene uncertain. V was trimmed by 6 bases and J by 3 bases, leaving 12 bases between them. CDR1 is MNHEY and CDR2 is SVGAGI in the germline V gene. The CDR3 is made up of 14 amino acids.

The chain links TRBV29-1 to TRBJ1-1; tentatively, D is TRBD1 (6 bases). Trimming pared 4 bases from V and 3 bases from J, leaving 9 bases between. Looked up from germline, CDR1 is SQVTM and CDR2 is ANQGSEA. CDR3 size: 12 residues. CDR3 sequence (DNA): TGCAGCGTTGGGGACACTTACACTGAAGCTTTCTTT. Residues: CSVGDTYTEAFF.

J is TRBJ2-7 and V is TRBV4-1; D gene ambiguous. Germline V gene lookup returns CDR1 MGHRA and CDR2 YSYEKL. V was shortened by 0 bases and J by 4 bases, with 10 bases between the two germline ends. This CDR3 contains 14 residues. Written as DNA, the CDR3 is TGCGCCAGCAGCCAAGAGGGTACTAATTACGAGCAGTACTTC. Protein: CASSQEGTNYEQYF.